The next 2 T cell receptor beta chains were all read from a single sample in a study of blood T cell repertoires in COVID-19. Libraries were prepared by immunoSEQ multiplex PCR; TCRdb keeps only in-frame clonotypes and omits some of them. Of about 340,000 clones in the sample, around 87% were seen once. The sequencing input was peripheral blood. The receptors come from a woman in her forties or fifties with COVID-19, enrolled during active disease.

Details on this clone: The junction and the germline gene differ at one end; a read error may be behind it. The chain combines TRBV4-1 with TRBJ1-2, with D perhaps matching TRBD1 (6 bases). Looked up from germline, CDR1 is MGHRA and CDR2 is YSYEKL. CDR3 size: 15 residues. The CDR3 here is CASTQEIRGNYGYTF. DNA of the CDR3: TGCGCCAGCACCCAAGAGATCAGGGGTAACTATGGCTACACCTTC.

CDR3 DNA: TGTGCCAGTAGTATAAACAGGGATAGCAATCAGCCCCAGCATTTT. This encodes CASSINRDSNQPQHF. This rearrangement joins TRBV19 to TRBJ1-5, with a possible D match to TRBD1 (6 bases). Germline CDR1 reads LNHDA; CDR2 reads SQIVND (reference sequence). V lost 2 bases and J 0 bases, leaving 8 bases between the germline ends. This CDR3 spans 15 amino acids.